This T cell receptor (beta chain) was identified in a study of blood T cell repertoires in COVID-19. Whole-study context: Acute-phase and convalescent COVID-19 samples originated in the United States, Italy and Spain. T cells, B-cell-depleted T cells, or PBMCs provided the cDNA or gDNA that served as material.

Patients at the Seattle site were enrolled during active infection and followed longitudinally. In the source study's methods: Scientists estimated how many nucleated cells there were by amplifying reference gene primers. Sequenced by immunoSEQ multiplex PCR; TCRdb stores in-frame clones only, minus some. D and trimming were read from the DNA, whereas the V and J calls and clone size are those reported in that table. The table records approximately 330,000 clones, roughly 87% of them present only once. V was cut by 0 bases and J by 2 bases, with 9 bases left in between. CDR1 is LGHNA, CDR2 YNFKEQ, per germline. This CDR3 comprises 15 residues.

Sequenced material: peripheral blood. The TCR was taken from a man aged 25-40 years with COVID-19, enrolled during active disease. This chain joins TRBV4-2 and TRBJ2-3; D unclear. CDR3 nucleotides: TGTGCCAGCAGCCAAGATCAGGTCCTCACAGATACGCAGTATTTT. It translates to CASSQDQVLTDTQYF.